This TCR beta chain was obtained from a study of control samples from healthy donors and cancer patients (dated by TCRdb to the early 2020s). The sample holds a few counts of this clone. It has no known antigen specificity. No much larger clone is present one base from it, and per-base qualities are unavailable. The protocol used for the library was the immunoSEQ multiplex PCR assay. What TCRdb holds here is the immuneACCESS table cut down to in-frame rearrangements. Part of the clones is not present; checked against another copy, under half of the missing clones reflect an unresolved V gene, and the others are unexplained. Recorded for this sample are around 85,000 clones; roughly nine tenths of them occurred a single time. The ten largest clones represent roughly 7.6% of the sample. Sequencing input: blood. The source of this sequence is an older woman in good health.

The CDR3 protein: CASSLWDSSGANVLTF. The DNA sequence is TGTGCCAGCAGTTTATGGGACAGCTCTGGGGCCAACGTCCTGACTTTC. In this chain, TRBV28 is recombined with TRBJ2-6; TRBD1 could be the D gene, as 6 bases match. Trimming at the junction amounts to 0 bases on V and 0 bases on J, and the germline ends lie 6 bases apart. Taken from cysteine to phenylalanine, the CDR3 has 16 residues. The read is trimmed to its CDR3 DNA, 48 bases read in frame from base 1. Based on the germline V gene, the CDR1 and CDR2 sequences are MDHEN and SYDVKM.